This note documents a single T cell receptor beta chain sequence. Antigen: not known. Vbeta (60) and Jbeta (13) primers were used in the PCR. Data came from immunoSEQ multiplex PCR; TCRdb stores just in-frame clones and leaves some out. Listed are around 77,000 clones; roughly 13% falls within the top ten. The germline gives CDR1 SGDLS, CDR2 YYNGEE. The junction had 5 bases not matched to a gene; V was cut back by 1 base and J by 6 bases. The CDR3 consists of 15 residues. The record originates from a study of cytomegalovirus exposure and HLA in healthy donors. Study-level findings and limits: Earlier analysis yielded a pattern in which most TCR beta V segments were productive about 87% or about 30% of the time.

The chain employs TRBV9 and TRBJ2-1; 9 bases align to TRBD1. Sequencing was carried out using PBMCs. The receptor was isolated from a man aged 50 to 60 in good health and CMV-seropositive. CDR3: CASSVTGQGSNEQFF. CDR3 nucleotide sequence: TGTGCCAGCAGCGTAACGGGACAGGGTAGCAATGAGCAGTTCTTC.